The sequence of this TCR beta chain was determined in a study of identical twins. The study, taken as a whole, reports: Twin pairs had excess sharing that was weaker in beta out-of-frame sequences.

As concerns this clonotype: Its antigen remains unidentified.

TCRdb re-analysed the 5' RACE reads in MiXCR, keeping a single row per CDR3 protein. The sample carries 1.5 million to 2 million distinct CDR3 sequences, less than 35% recorded once. CDR3 length equals 15 residues. With 2 bases removed from V and 5 bases from J, the gap between germline ends came to 14 bases. Germline V gene data show CDR1 as MNHEY and CDR2 as SVGAGI. This clonotype was sampled from a newborn girl in good health. The material sequenced was cord blood. The J gene is TRBJ2-3, the V gene TRBV6-5; the D gene is possibly TRBD2 (7 bases). The DNA of the CDR3 is TGTGCCAGCAGTTACGGTGGGGGGGCCGGAGATACGCAGTATTTT. Amino acids: CASSYGGGAGDTQYF.